This TCR beta chain appears in the sequencing data of a study of cytotoxic CD8 clonotypes in ibrutinib-treated CLL. J lost 0 bases, V lost 4 bases, and 6 bases had no gene match. Per the germline V gene, CDR1 is SNHLY and CDR2 is FYNNEI. The CDR3 runs to 17 residues. The method was immunoSEQ multiplex PCR; TCRdb's version includes in-frame clones alone and lacks a portion of them. The table lists around 130,000 clones, 80% to 85% of them singletons. Sequenced here: PBMCs, sampled after 24 months of ibrutinib treatment. The rearrangement uses TRBV2 and TRBJ2-6; 7 bases are a match to TRBD2. This receptor was obtained from a human donor with chronic lymphocytic leukemia. As DNA, the CDR3 is TGTGCCAGCAGTGGGGAGGGACTCGGCTCTGGGGCCAACGTCCTGACTTTC. Translation: CASSGEGLGSGANVLTF.